Each of the 19 T cell receptor beta chains below was sequenced from the same sample in a study of shared clonotypes between healthy human individuals. Profiling relied on immunoSEQ multiplex PCR, and the TCRdb table lists in-frame clones only, not all of them. Among roughly 500,000 clones listed, around 73% were seen once. Material: PBMCs. The receptors shown here come from a woman aged 40 to 55 in good health. Some clones in this sample may be carry-over from other donors' samples.

V and J are TRBV9 and TRBJ2-5; a possible D gene is TRBD2 (6 bases). The CDR3 runs to 14 residues. CDR1 is SGDLS, CDR2 YYNGEE, per germline. The V gene lost 0 bases and the J gene lost 4 bases, with 10 bases spanning the gap. The DNA of the CDR3 is TGTGCCAGCAGCGTAGTGGCGGAGGGAGAGACCCAGTACTTC. Translation gives CASSVVAEGETQYF.

The chain has TRBV6-5 and TRBJ2-7; 11 bases are shared with TRBD2. V lost 4 bases and J lost 4; bases outside the gene matches: 6. Germline CDR1 MNHEY, CDR2 SVGAGI. This CDR3 is built from 15 residues. This CDR3 is CASSSSGLAEYEQYF. CDR3 DNA sequence: TGTGCCAGCAGTTCCTCGGGACTAGCGGAATACGAGCAGTACTTC.

The chain couples TRBV4-2 to TRBJ2-2, with 7 bases identical to TRBD2. The germline CDR1 and CDR2 sequences are LGHNA and YNFKEQ. Trimming removed 0 bases from V and 4 bases from J; junction bases left unmatched: 5. This CDR3 is built from 16 residues. The CDR3 reads CASSQDSGGSTGELFF. CDR3 DNA sequence: TGTGCCAGCAGCCAAGACTCTGGCGGGAGCACCGGGGAGCTGTTTTTT.

V and J are TRBV6-5 and TRBJ2-7; D call uncertain. The V gene lost 2 bases and the J gene lost 2 bases, with 16 bases spanning the gap. Germline assignment: CDR1 MNHEY and CDR2 SVGAGI. This CDR3 is 16 amino acids long. Written as DNA, the CDR3 is TGTGCCAGCAGTTACCTTCGGAGAGGTTCCCCCTACGAGCAGTACTTC. Protein: CASSYLRRGSPYEQYF.

In this sample, this clone turned up a few times. The chain recombines TRBV5-1 with TRBJ2-7, with a weak D call TRBD2 (6 bases). Trimming left V 2 bases short and J 6 bases short, with 9 bases between. The CDR3 is 12 residues long. Germline V gene lookup returns CDR1 SGHRS and CDR2 YFSETQ. This chain's CDR3 is CASSFSRGEQYF. As DNA, the CDR3 is TGCGCCAGCAGCTTCTCGCGGGGCGAGCAGTACTTC. The whole variable domain, filled in from reference TRBV5-1 and TRBJ2-7, reads KAGVTQTPRYLIKTRGQQVTLSCSPISGHRSVSWYQQTPGQGLQFLFEYFSETQRNKGNFPGRFSGRQFSNSRSEMNVSTLELGDSALYLCASSFSRGEQYFGPGTRLTVT.

This clone was observed once. This sequence joins TRBV5-1 and TRBJ2-3, with 14 bases identical to TRBD2. Per the germline V gene, CDR1 is SGHRS and CDR2 is YFSETQ. CDR3 length equals 18 residues. Trimming took 0 bases from V and 3 from J; bases not matched to a gene: 6. The CDR3 DNA reads TGCGCCAGCAGCTTGGAGGGACTAGCGGGAGTAGGTACAGATACGCAGTATTTT. It translates to CASSLEGLAGVGTDTQYF.

This clone was observed a few times. The chain has TRBV5-1 and TRBJ2-6; TRBD2 might be the D (6 bases). Deletions cut 5 bases from V and 2 bases from J, with 14 bases between. The germline V gene encodes CDR1 SGHRS and CDR2 YFSETQ. The CDR3 totals 16 residues. In DNA, the CDR3 is TGCGCCAGCAGAAGGACTATTCAAGCTGGGGCCAACGTCCTGACTTTC. This encodes CASRRTIQAGANVLTF.

V gene TRBV5-1 combines with J gene TRBJ2-3; D gene uncertain. Germline CDR1 and CDR2: SGHRS and YFSETQ. The CDR3 extends over 13 amino acids. The V and J ends lost 5 bases and 1 base respectively, with 8 bases between them. CDR3 protein: CASRGQGTDTQYF. The CDR3 nucleotides are TGCGCCAGCAGGGGTCAGGGCACAGATACGCAGTATTTT.

The chain recombines TRBV5-6 with TRBJ2-7; 12 nucleotides match TRBD2. Germline loops: CDR1 SGHDT, CDR2 YYEEEE. Trimming at V came to 4 bases and at J to 6 bases, leaving 8 bases not matched to a gene. This CDR3 has 15 amino acids. The CDR3 sequence: CASSPQLAGGGEQYF. The CDR3 bases are TGTGCCAGCAGCCCACAACTAGCGGGAGGAGGCGAGCAGTACTTC.

The V and J genes are TRBV7-8 and TRBJ2-2; D is unresolved. Trimming pared 1 base from V and 8 bases from J, leaving 8 bases between. The germline V gene has CDR1 SGHVS and CDR2 FQNEAQ. This CDR3 is built from 13 residues. The CDR3 loop reads CASSLGYWGELFF. The CDR3 DNA reads TGTGCCAGCAGCTTAGGCTATTGGGGGGAGCTGTTTTTT.

This rearrangement joins TRBV5-1 to TRBJ2-1; tentative D call: TRBD1 (6 bases). The V end lost 0 bases, the J end lost 2 bases, and 9 bases lay between the germline ends. CDR1 is SGHRS and CDR2 is YFSETQ in the germline V gene. The CDR3 spans 15 residues. CDR3 in amino acids: CASSLVQGTYNEQFF. The CDR3 bases are TGCGCCAGCAGCTTGGTACAGGGTACCTACAATGAGCAGTTCTTC.

The chain employs TRBV30 and TRBJ2-5, with TRBD2 matching over 9 bases. Germline values: CDR1 GTSNPN, CDR2 SVGIG (reference sequence). The CDR3 runs 15 residues. The J segment lost 3 bases and the V segment lost 3 bases, leaving 8 bases of the junction unmatched. DNA of the CDR3: TGTGCCTGGAGCTCCGGGGCTAGCGGGAAAGAGACCCAGTACTTC. Translating it yields CAWSSGASGKETQYF. The whole variable domain, filled in from reference TRBV30 and TRBJ2-5, reads SQTIHQWPATLVQPVGSPLSLECTVEGTSNPNLYWYRQAAGRGLQLLFYSVGIGQISSEVPQNLSASRPQDRQFILSSKKLLLSDSGFYLCAWSSGASGKETQYFGPGTRLLVL.

This clone was counted at least ten times. Other DNA sequences of this sample code for an identical CDR3. The chain uses TRBV9 and TRBJ1-1, with TRBD1 matching over 7 bases. The CDR3 contains 14 residues. Germline V CDR1 and CDR2: SGDLS, YYNGEE. Trimming cost V 0 bases and J 5 bases; bases outside gene matches: 4. CDR3 region: CASSVGGRGTEAFF. In nucleotides, the CDR3 is TGTGCCAGCAGCGTAGGTGGCAGGGGGACTGAAGCTTTCTTT.

The chain combines TRBV10-2 with TRBJ1-6; 11 bases line up with TRBD1. The junction had 4 bases not matched to a gene; V was cut back by 8 bases and J by 4 bases. This CDR3 spans 15 amino acids. CDR1 WSHSY and CDR2 SAAADI come from the germline V gene. The DNA for the CDR3 is TGCGCCAGCGGGACAGGGGGGTGGTATAATTCACCCCTCCACTTT. It yields the protein CASGTGGWYNSPLHF.

The chain couples TRBV5-1 to TRBJ2-2, with D uncertain. The CDR3 length is 12 residues. Trimming left V 0 bases short and J 7 bases short, with 4 bases between. Germline V gene lookup returns CDR1 SGHRS and CDR2 YFSETQ. CDR3 protein: CASSLEVGELFF. The CDR3 DNA reads TGCGCCAGCAGCTTGGAGGTCGGGGAGCTGTTTTTT.

This clone has more than one count but fewer than ten. This chain uses TRBV11-2 with TRBJ2-7; 7 bases agree with TRBD2. The germline gives CDR1 SGHAT, CDR2 FQNNGV. CDR3 length: 15 amino acids. V lost 5 bases, J lost 2 bases, and 9 bases stayed unmatched. CDR3 sequence reads: CASSLSGGTPYEQYF. CDR3 in DNA: TGTGCCAGCAGCCTCTCCGGGGGGACTCCCTACGAGCAGTACTTC.

The rearrangement links TRBV9 to TRBJ2-6; D is undetermined. V lost 7 bases and J lost 5, with 22 bases in between. The CDR3 has 17 amino acids. Germline assignment: CDR1 SGDLS and CDR2 YYNGEE. The CDR3 loop is CASHHSYKQSRANVLTF. In nucleotides, the CDR3 is TGTGCCAGCCATCACTCGTACAAACAAAGTCGGGCCAACGTCCTGACTTTC.

Regarding this clone: The sample contains more than one DNA sequence encoding this CDR3. For the CDR3, the DNA is TGCGCCAGCAGTGAGGGCACAGATACGCAGTATTTT. It specifies CASSEGTDTQYF. The genes are TRBV10-1 and TRBJ2-3; D not certain. The germline gives CDR1 WNHNN, CDR2 SYGVQD (reference sequence). CDR3 size: 12 residues. V was pared by 2 bases and J by 1 base, with 1 base between.

V is TRBV11-2 and J is TRBJ2-3, with a possible D match to TRBD2 (6 bases). Trimming stripped 6 bases from V and 0 bases from J, with 13 bases between. Germline V lookup: CDR1 SGHAT, CDR2 FQNNGV. The CDR3 sequence is 15 residues long. The CDR3 nucleotides read TGTGCCAGCAGATCGGGACTGGTAAGCACAGATACGCAGTATTTT. It translates to CASRSGLVSTDTQYF.